Listed here are 5 T cell receptor beta chains from one sample, sequenced in a study of T cell responses to AZD1222 COVID-19 vaccine. Data came from immunoSEQ multiplex PCR; TCRdb stores just in-frame clones and leaves some out. Among about 120,000 clones listed, roughly 91% were seen once. The specimen comprised peripheral blood, sampled on day 0 of MenACWY control vaccination. These receptors all come from an adult in good health.

V gene TRBV11-2 combines with J gene TRBJ1-3, with D perhaps matching TRBD1 (5 bases). The CDR3 length is 15 residues. Germline V gene data show CDR1 as SGHAT and CDR2 as FQNNGV. V was clipped by 3 bases and J by 3 bases, with 12 bases between them. CDR3 nucleotide sequence: TGTGCCAGCAGCTTTCGTGGGGGTGGTGGAAACACCATATATTTT. Its translation: CASSFRGGGGNTIYF.

The CDR3: CASSLQDEKLFF. The CDR3 region has the DNA TGTGCCAGCAGCCTTCAAGATGAAAAACTGTTTTTT. This sequence joins TRBV5-4 and TRBJ1-4; D gene unclear. With 4 bases removed from V and 6 bases from J, the gap between germline ends came to 7 bases. In germline, CDR1 is SGHNT, CDR2 YYREEE (reference sequence). This CDR3 has 12 residues.

J is TRBJ1-1 and V is TRBV5-6, with TRBD1 as a possible D gene (5 bases). CDR1 SGHDT and CDR2 YYEEEE come from the germline V gene. The length of the CDR3 is 13 residues. Trimming pared 4 bases from V and 11 bases from J, leaving 18 bases between. The CDR3: CASSHEGAQWAFF. CDR3 coding DNA: TGTGCCAGCAGCCACGAAGGGGCCCAATGGGCTTTCTTT.

V usage is TRBV2 and J usage is TRBJ2-3; TRBD2 agrees at 11 bases. Germline V gene sequence: CDR1 SNHLY, CDR2 FYNNEI. Germline trimming cut 5 bases from V and 4 bases from J; bases unmatched to any gene: 2. CDR3 length equals 14 residues. This chain's CDR3 is CASSLAGGPDTQYF. CDR3 nucleotides: TGTGCCAGCAGTTTAGCGGGGGGGCCAGATACGCAGTATTTT.

CDR3 in amino acids: CATTGRGGLNTEAFF. CDR3 DNA sequence: TGTGCCACCACAGGGCGGGGGGGCCTAAACACTGAAGCTTTCTTT. The rearrangement links TRBV24-1 to TRBJ1-1; weak D call: TRBD1 (6 bases). The CDR3 sequence is 15 residues long. The germline V gene has CDR1 KGHDR and CDR2 SFDVKD. Trimming removed 8 bases at V and 2 bases at J, with 17 bases between.